The next 5 T cell receptor beta chains were all read from a single sample in a study of blood T cell repertoires in COVID-19. The repertoire was sequenced with immunoSEQ multiplex PCR; TCRdb's copy has only in-frame clones and lacks some. The data show around 120,000 clones, 90% seen once. The sample comprised peripheral blood. The source of these receptors is a woman aged 60-70 years with COVID-19, enrolled during active disease.

The chain combines TRBV5-1 with TRBJ1-1, with TRBD1 matching over 7 bases. After removal of 4 bases from V and 3 bases from J, the junction contained 3 bases not matched to a gene. CDR3 size: 13 residues. Germline V lookup: CDR1 SGHRS, CDR2 YFSETQ. The CDR3 DNA sequence: TGCGCCAGCAGCCCCACAGGGGACACTGAAGCTTTCTTT. Translation gives CASSPTGDTEAFF. Full variable domain (outside the CDR3, taken from reference TRBV5-1 and TRBJ1-1): KAGVTQTPRYLIKTRGQQVTLSCSPISGHRSVSWYQQTPGQGLQFLFEYFSETQRNKGNFPGRFSGRQFSNSRSEMNVSTLELGDSALYLCASSPTGDTEAFFGQGTRLTVV.

The genes are TRBV2 and TRBJ1-2, with 7 bases fitting TRBD1. This CDR3 is built from 15 residues. Germline values: CDR1 SNHLY, CDR2 FYNNEI. V was clipped by 0 bases and J by 4 bases; unmatched bases: 5. CDR3: CASSEAGDRSYGYTF. The DNA of the CDR3 is TGTGCCAGCAGTGAAGCAGGGGACAGAAGCTATGGCTACACCTTC. Full variable domain (missing parts from reference TRBV2 and TRBJ1-2): EPEVTQTPSHQVTQMGQEVILRCVPISNHLYFYWYRQILGQKVEFLVSFYNNEISEKSEIFDDQFSVERPDGSNFTLKIRSTKLEDSAMYFCASSEAGDRSYGYTFGSGTRLTVV.

This clone was found a few times. The V gene is TRBV6-5, the J gene TRBJ2-7, with TRBD1 matching 9 bases. Germline-derived CDR1 and CDR2 are MNHEY and SVGAGI. The CDR3 runs 14 residues. With V trimmed by 2 bases and J by 4 bases, 3 bases remained unmatched. This CDR3 reads CASSYTGGPYEQYF. CDR3 DNA: TGTGCCAGCAGTTACACAGGGGGCCCGTACGAGCAGTACTTC.

This clone was seen just once. The chain links TRBV6-5 to TRBJ1-1; TRBD1 aligns across 7 bases. CDR3 length: 13 residues. The J segment lost 3 bases and the V segment lost 7 bases, leaving 5 bases of the junction unmatched. The germline gives CDR1 MNHEY, CDR2 SVGAGI. The CDR3 DNA follows: TGTGCCAGCACGAAGGGACAGCACACTGAAGCTTTCTTT. This gives the protein CASTKGQHTEAFF.

The chain employs TRBV2 and TRBJ1-3, with 7 bases matching TRBD1. Germline V gives CDR1 SNHLY, CDR2 FYNNEI. The junction had 6 bases not matched to a gene; V was cut back by 4 bases and J by 9 bases. The CDR3 has 13 residues. The DNA for the CDR3 is TGTGCCAGCAGTGGAAACAGGGGAGGCACCATATATTTT. Translated, it gives CASSGNRGGTIYF.